This T cell receptor beta chain emerged from a study of T cell responses to AZD1222 COVID-19 vaccine. General study findings and limits: Donors were chiefly white British, with a greater number of females, and clonal diversity was perhaps underestimated.

It was second doses at about 4 or about 12 weeks that were pooled. Repertoires were generated with immunoSEQ multiplex PCR, while TCRdb's copy carries only in-frame clones and drops some. The sample has approximately 120,000 clones; about 85% are singletons. This CDR3 has 17 amino acids. Germline loops: CDR1 SGHRS, CDR2 YFSETQ. Trimming removed 1 base from V and 3 bases from J; junction bases left unmatched: 13. Concerning this clone: No antigen is known for it.

The source of this sequence is an adult who received the AZD1222 COVID-19 vaccine. The chain is built from TRBV5-1 and TRBJ2-7, with 7 bases fitting TRBD1. The specimen comprised peripheral blood, sampled 28 days after the second AZD1222 dose. This CDR3 reads CASSLRVGGQVRYEQYF. CDR3 DNA: TGCGCCAGCAGCTTGAGAGTGGGCGGACAGGTCCGCTACGAGCAGTACTTC.